The following is a TCR beta chain sequence with its context. This CDR3 contains 15 residues. The V and J ends lost 3 bases and 8 bases respectively, with 14 bases between them. From germline, CDR1 is MNHEY and CDR2 SMNVEV (reference sequence). The sample is drawn from a study of blood T cell repertoires in COVID-19. Whole-study context: The study drew acute and convalescent COVID-19 samples from the United States, Italy and Spain.

Sequenced by immunoSEQ multiplex PCR; TCRdb stores in-frame clones only, minus some. Here the sample spans tens of thousands of clones, about four fifths being singletons. This clonotype was sampled from an older man with active or convalescent COVID-19. The chain couples TRBV27 to TRBJ1-6; D gene ambiguous. The sample was peripheral blood. The CDR3 region is CASSLWGAVDSPLHF. The CDR3 nucleotides are TGTGCCAGCAGTTTGTGGGGAGCGGTTGATTCACCCCTCCACTTT.